The text below deals with one T cell receptor (beta chain). This clonotype was found many times. Its antigen is currently not known. Per-base quality was not reported, and no clone a single base away is much larger than it. The CDR3 spans 16 residues, from the cysteine through the phenylalanine. Of all the DNA, just the CDR3 is kept, 48 bases in frame from base 1. From the germline V gene (reference sequence), CDR1 is SGHKS and CDR2 is YYEKEE. V sheds 5 bases and J sheds 4 bases, leaving 21 bases between their ends. The data belong to a study of regulatory T cells in long-lasting Graves disease (dated by TCRdb to about 2021). Background on the whole study: In the newly diagnosed Graves' disease group, patients had been taking antithyroid drugs for less than 3 months. A total of roughly 35 samples underwent TCR sequencing: around 13 from persistent and approximately 20 from newly diagnosed Graves' disease patients. Patients with persistent Graves' disease were compared with patients with newly diagnosed Graves' disease using TCR sequencing and RNA sequencing of peripheral blood. The study took place in China and was registered as a clinical trial. The paper as a whole reports these results and caveats: Preferential use of TRBV28, TRBJ1-2 and TRBJ2-5 was observed in persistent disease, whereas TRBV20-1 and TRBJ2-1 were favored in newly diagnosed disease. Lower TCR Shannon entropy and fewer highly expanded clones were observed in persistent Graves' disease patients than in newly diagnosed patients, which suggested clonal expansion. A larger number of public clonotypes was shared among persistent patients (2,741) than among newly diagnosed patients (roughly 970). Sequencing and analysis were restricted to the TCR beta chain. Because the primary lesion, thyroid tissue, could not be accessed, the study looked at peripheral blood alone. As a limitation, the authors acknowledged that the small sample size may reduce accuracy.

The time point label corresponds to: newly diagnosed GD, antithyroid drugs for less than 3 months. For both TCR sequencing and RNA sequencing, RNA was extracted from PBMCs in TRIzol. Graves' disease was diagnosed according to American Thyroid Association guidelines. Patients for the study were recruited at an endocrinology department in Xi'an, China. From each patient, about 9 milliliters of peripheral blood was collected into an EDTA anticoagulant tube. PBMCs were isolated by Ficoll Paque Plus density gradient separation without further T cell sorting. An Agilent 2100 Bioanalyzer and agarose gel were used to assess RNA quality, and a NanoDrop 2000 was used to measure RNA concentration. Libraries were constructed by multiplex PCR. These reads were obtained on an Illumina HiSeq 4000. To build TCR beta libraries, CDR3 regions were amplified by Arm-PCR using iRepertoire HTBI primers. Gel purification was performed on PCR products prior to sequencing. The study's own analysis went as follows. Gene usage analysis of CDR3 amino acid clonotypes used the roughly 62 TRBV and approximately 13 TRBJ segments found across samples. COPE and FqMerger were used to merge filtered high-quality paired reads into contigs. BLAST was used to align contigs to IMGT TRBV, TRBD and TRBJ reference genes, with CDR3 defined following IMGT. Clonotypes above 0.1% frequency were classified as highly expanded clones. Repertoire diversity was measured by Shannon entropy, and V-J evenness by the Gini coefficient. Clonotypes shared by more than one individual were considered public. The public sequencing data were trimmed at Q25 with fastp and processed into clonotypes with MiXCR by TCRdb, which kept only in-frame beta chains. Every CDR3 protein is listed once, alongside the most common genes and DNA of its rows. Clone size and V and J calls follow TCRdb, not the original study. This sample is represented by some 240,000 distinct CDR3 sequences; less than 20% of them were singletons. The ten largest clones add up to 12% of the sample.

A further study also used this sample, focusing on T cells in Graves' hyperthyroidism and ophthalmopathy. The second paper states: Graves' hyperthyroidism was defined as stable when no progression to ophthalmopathy occurred over 18 months of follow-up. Hyperthyroidism patients were newly diagnosed, had a disease duration of under 2 months, and were aged 18 to 65 years. Exclusion was applied to patients with uncontrolled infections, other autoimmune diseases, pregnancy or lactation. Diagnoses relied on clinical symptoms, serum thyroxine and TRAb, thyroid ultrasound and orbital computed tomography. For the first round of RT-PCR on the TCR CDR3, the HTBI primer set was used together with the Qiagen OneStep RT-PCR kit. Most expanded thyroid clonotypes (frequency above 0.001) were also found in blood, which suggests that blood repertoires may mirror thyroid immune responses. In cross-validation, a model built on a 13 V-J signature told ophthalmopathy apart from stable hyperthyroidism with under 90% sensitivity and roughly 82% specificity, and in testing the same model reached 80%/75%. In validation, the model predicted progression to ophthalmopathy with 60% to 71% sensitivity and roughly 72% specificity, a median of 6.5 months before onset. To identify distinguishing TCR V-J signatures, a discovery cohort of about 100 patients was used, comprising roughly 45 with Graves' ophthalmopathy and approximately 58 with stable Graves' hyperthyroidism. Prospective prediction of ophthalmopathy was tested in an independent validation cohort consisting of some 18 hyperthyroidism patients and around 17 patients who later progressed to ophthalmopathy. The 95 to 100 discovery patients were divided at random into training and test sets in a 7:3 ratio. The study also compared thyroid tissue and blood T-cell repertoires from about 6 Graves' hyperthyroidism patients. After blood sampling, hyperthyroidism patients were treated with methimazole at a starting dose of 30 mg daily, and ophthalmopathy patients were treated with high-dose intravenous methylprednisolone. Libraries were constructed in a second round of multiplex PCR, after which size selection and purification were performed. The libraries were sequenced on an Illumina HiSeq2000 using paired-end 100 bp reads. SOAPnuke was used to process the raw data, removing reads that contained adapters or uncalled bases, had a mean Phred below 15, or lacked an exact match to the constant primer or identifier. COPE v1.2.5 was used to merge high-quality paired reads, and clonotypes were defined as unique nucleotide sequences. MiTCR v1.1 was used to align clonotypes to the IMGT TRBV, TRBD and TRBJ reference segments. Only V-J combinations with frequency above 0.0001, covering roughly 99% of repertoires, were analysed. A TCS score was defined as the ratio between F50 (clonal expansion) and ExV (chaos), using BLOSUM62-based TCRdist between CDR3 peptides within each V-J. Welch's t-statistics and random forest reduced fewer than 550 V-J features to 10 to 15, which were used in a naive Bayes classifier (R e1071). No statistical method was used to fix the sample size in advance, and group allocation was not hidden from the investigators. The paper describes TCR Vbeta CDR3 sequencing of 120 to 150 peripheral blood samples, made up of roughly 45 ophthalmopathy patients, 70 to 80 hyperthyroidism patients and roughly 17 progressor patients.

The sequence joins TRBV5-5 to TRBJ2-5; TRBD2 is possibly the D segment (6 matching bases). The source is a woman aged 30 to 39 with Graves disease. Donor details come from another sample of the same person, matched by shared clones. The sequences come from peripheral blood mononuclear cells (PBMCs), collected at new diagnosis, from a patient treated with antithyroid drugs. The nucleotides read TGTGCCAGCAGTCCTCATGGTGGCGCGGGGTTAGAGACCCAGTACTTC. It is translated as CASSPHGGAGLETQYF.